This T cell receptor (beta chain) was sequenced during a study of blood T cell repertoires in COVID-19. Turning to the study itself: Sites across the United States, Italy and Spain contributed samples from acute and convalescent COVID-19. From T cells, B-cell-depleted T cells, or PBMCs came the material, which was cDNA or gDNA.

CDR3 size: 15 residues. V was clipped by 1 base and J by 8 bases; unmatched bases: 5. CDR1 is LGHNA, CDR2 YNFKEQ, per germline. Authors' data handling: Researchers report that nucleated cell counts were estimated from reference gene primer amplification. Sequencing used immunoSEQ multiplex PCR; TCRdb keeps in-frame clones, though not all of them. That table furnishes V, J and clone size, whereas the DNA furnished D and trimming. The data show about 80,000 clones, with about 80% seen just once and 10% to 15% held by the top ten. The chain recombines TRBV4-2 with TRBJ1-2; TRBD1 aligns across 12 bases. The receptor was derived from a human donor in a cohort sampled during active COVID-19. What was sequenced was peripheral blood. CDR3 sequence: CASSQGPGQGAGYTF. In DNA form, the CDR3 reads TGTGCCAGCAGCCAAGGTCCGGGACAGGGGGCAGGCTACACCTTC.